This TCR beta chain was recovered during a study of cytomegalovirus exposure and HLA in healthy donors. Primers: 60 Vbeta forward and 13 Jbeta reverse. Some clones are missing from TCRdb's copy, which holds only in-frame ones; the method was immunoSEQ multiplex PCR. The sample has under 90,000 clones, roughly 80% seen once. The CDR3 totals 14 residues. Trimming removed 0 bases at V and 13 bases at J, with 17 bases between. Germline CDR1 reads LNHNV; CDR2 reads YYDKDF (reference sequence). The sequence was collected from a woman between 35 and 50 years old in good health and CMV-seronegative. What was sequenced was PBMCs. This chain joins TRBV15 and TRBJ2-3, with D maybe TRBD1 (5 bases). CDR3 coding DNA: TGTGCCACCAGCAGAGATCTGGGGCAGGTAGGAGAGTATTTT. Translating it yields CATSRDLGQVGEYF.